Listed below are T cell receptor beta chains from one sample, sequenced in a study of shared clonotypes between healthy human individuals. TCRdb's table, derived via immunoSEQ multiplex PCR, lists solely in-frame clones and lacks some. In the table there are over 95,000 clones, approximately 70% of which are singletons. The sequenced material came from memory CD8+ T cells sorted from blood. These receptors all stem from a woman in her 30s in good health. The CDR3 runs from the conserved cysteine through the conserved F or W. The D gene is left open where the match is weak. Size is stated for part of the rows, as once, few or many counts, or as a class when the clone is expanded.

J gene: TRBJ1-2; clone size: -; V gene: TRBV7-2; D gene: TRBD1; CDR3 protein: CASSPNTGGASGYTF; CDR3 DNA: TGTGCCAGCAGCCCAAACACAGGGGGCGCGAGTGGCTACACCTTC
J gene: TRBJ2-1; clone size: -; V gene: TRBV13; D gene: TRBD2; CDR3 protein: CASSLVASGRHEQFF; CDR3 DNA: TGTGCCAGCAGCTTAGTGGCTAGCGGGAGGCATGAGCAGTTCTTC
J gene: TRBJ2-2; clone size: -; V gene: TRBV10-2; D gene: -; CDR3 protein: CASSGLENTGELFF; CDR3 DNA: TGCGCCAGCAGTGGACTAGAGAACACCGGGGAGCTGTTTTTT
J gene: TRBJ2-2; clone size: -; V gene: TRBV28; D gene: -; CDR3 protein: CASRPLNEAGELFF; CDR3 DNA: TGTGCCAGCAGACCATTGAACGAGGCCGGGGAGCTGTTTTTT
J gene: TRBJ1-5; clone size: -; V gene: TRBV5-5; D gene: -; CDR3 protein: CASSLEPGSRQPQHF; CDR3 DNA: TGTGCCAGCAGCTTGGAGCCAGGGTCTCGGCAGCCCCAGCATTTT
J gene: TRBJ2-3; clone size: -; V gene: TRBV4-1; D gene: -; CDR3 protein: CASSARHRTDTQYF; CDR3 DNA: TGCGCCAGCAGCGCACGTCATAGGACAGATACGCAGTATTTT
J gene: TRBJ2-3; clone size: many; V gene: TRBV11-1; D gene: -; CDR3 protein: CASSVSGNTDTQYF; CDR3 DNA: TGTGCCAGCAGCGTAAGCGGAAACACAGATACGCAGTATTTT
J gene: TRBJ2-1; clone size: many; V gene: TRBV11-1; D gene: -; CDR3 protein: CASSLSGPRENEQFF; CDR3 DNA: TGTGCCAGCAGCTTATCGGGTCCCAGAGAAAATGAGCAGTTCTTC
J gene: TRBJ2-7; clone size: few; V gene: TRBV4-2; D gene: -; CDR3 protein: CASSQGTGRYEQYF; CDR3 DNA: TGTGCCAGCAGCCAAGGTACAGGGAGGTACGAGCAGTACTTC
J gene: TRBJ1-1; clone size: few; V gene: TRBV30; D gene: -; CDR3 protein: CAWSVGVGGGEAFF; CDR3 DNA: TGTGCCTGGAGTGTAGGGGTCGGAGGGGGTGAAGCTTTCTTT
J gene: TRBJ2-6; clone size: -; V gene: TRBV27; D gene: -; CDR3 protein: CASSYRQVSFSGANVLTF; CDR3 DNA: TGTGCCAGCAGTTACCGACAGGTATCGTTTTCTGGGGCCAACGTCCTGACTTTC
J gene: TRBJ2-7; clone size: few; V gene: TRBV2; D gene: TRBD1; CDR3 protein: CASSEWDREDPYEQYF; CDR3 DNA: TGTGCCAGCAGTGAGTGGGACAGGGAGGACCCCTACGAGCAGTACTTC
J gene: TRBJ2-7; clone size: -; V gene: TRBV18; D gene: TRBD2; CDR3 protein: CASSPINTGGVGSYEQYF; CDR3 DNA: TGTGCCAGCTCACCAATAAATACGGGAGGGGTCGGATCCTACGAGCAGTACTTC
J gene: TRBJ2-1; clone size: -; V gene: TRBV5-1; D gene: TRBD2; CDR3 protein: CASSLDSGTYNEQFF; CDR3 DNA: TGCGCCAGCAGCTTGGATAGCGGGACCTACAATGAGCAGTTCTTC
J gene: TRBJ2-3; clone size: -; V gene: TRBV2; D gene: TRBD2; CDR3 protein: CASSWPSSGRRDTQYF; CDR3 DNA: TGTGCCAGCAGTTGGCCCTCTAGCGGGAGACGAGATACGCAGTATTTT
J gene: TRBJ2-5; clone size: -; V gene: TRBV20-1; D gene: -; CDR3 protein: CRAHSGETQYF; CDR3 DNA: TGCAGGGCCCATAGTGGAGAGACCCAGTACTTC
J gene: TRBJ2-7; clone size: -; V gene: TRBV28; D gene: -; CDR3 protein: CASSNDRDRVSGSYEQYF; CDR3 DNA: TGTGCCAGCAGTAACGACCGGGACAGGGTTAGCGGGAGCTACGAGCAGTACTTC
J gene: TRBJ1-3; clone size: -; V gene: TRBV6-1; D gene: -; CDR3 protein: CASIRESGNTIYF; CDR3 DNA: TGTGCCAGCATTCGGGAGAGTGGAAACACCATATATTTT
J gene: TRBJ2-7; clone size: few; V gene: TRBV29-1; D gene: -; CDR3 protein: CSVRDWSYEQYF; CDR3 DNA: TGCAGCGTCCGGGACTGGTCCTACGAGCAGTACTTC
J gene: TRBJ1-2; clone size: -; V gene: TRBV28; D gene: -; CDR3 protein: CASRWGGRRDYGYTF; CDR3 DNA: TGTGCCAGCAGGTGGGGGGGGCGGAGGGACTATGGCTACACCTTC
J gene: TRBJ1-4; clone size: few; V gene: TRBV6-5; D gene: -; CDR3 protein: CASSYSPNEKLFF; CDR3 DNA: TGTGCCAGCAGTTACTCACCTAATGAAAAACTGTTTTTT
J gene: TRBJ1-5; clone size: few; V gene: TRBV6-5; D gene: TRBD1; CDR3 protein: CASSSTGSGNQPQHF; CDR3 DNA: TGTGCCAGCAGCTCGACAGGGTCAGGCAATCAGCCCCAGCATTTT
J gene: TRBJ2-5; clone size: -; V gene: TRBV7-2; D gene: TRBD2; CDR3 protein: CASSLVPRTSYETQYF; CDR3 DNA: TGTGCCAGCAGCTTAGTCCCACGGACTAGTTATGAGACCCAGTACTTC
J gene: TRBJ2-2; clone size: many; V gene: TRBV7-9; D gene: -; CDR3 protein: CASSLQVGDNTGELFF; CDR3 DNA: TGTGCCAGCAGCTTACAGGTCGGGGACAACACCGGGGAGCTGTTTTTT
J gene: TRBJ2-1; clone size: -; V gene: TRBV19; D gene: TRBD1; CDR3 protein: CASSRTGLGNEQFF; CDR3 DNA: TGTGCCAGTAGTAGGACAGGGTTGGGCAATGAGCAGTTCTTC
J gene: TRBJ2-1; clone size: -; V gene: TRBV4-1; D gene: -; CDR3 protein: CASSPGRVGGPYNEQFF; CDR3 DNA: TGCGCCAGCAGCCCAGGCAGGGTGGGAGGTCCCTACAATGAGCAGTTCTTC
J gene: TRBJ2-2; clone size: -; V gene: TRBV11-2; D gene: -; CDR3 protein: CASSLDVGRLNTGELFF; CDR3 DNA: TGTGCCAGCAGCTTAGACGTCGGGCGATTGAACACCGGGGAGCTGTTTTTT
J gene: TRBJ1-5; clone size: once; V gene: TRBV10-2; D gene: -; CDR3 protein: CASRGDTYLWGPQHF; CDR3 DNA: TGCGCCAGCAGGGGGGACACCTACCTCTGGGGGCCCCAGCATTTT
J gene: TRBJ1-1; clone size: -; V gene: TRBV30; D gene: TRBD1; CDR3 protein: CAWSTGDTEAFF; CDR3 DNA: TGTGCCTGGAGTACAGGGGACACTGAAGCTTTCTTT
J gene: TRBJ2-7; clone size: few; V gene: TRBV6-1; D gene: -; CDR3 protein: CASSPQWGSEQYF; CDR3 DNA: TGTGCCAGCAGTCCACAATGGGGCTCCGAGCAGTACTTC
J gene: TRBJ2-1; clone size: -; V gene: TRBV29-1; D gene: -; CDR3 protein: CSASGLAYNEQFF; CDR3 DNA: TGCAGCGCCTCAGGGTTGGCCTACAATGAGCAGTTCTTC
J gene: TRBJ1-2; clone size: -; V gene: TRBV7-9; D gene: TRBD1; CDR3 protein: CASSPAAGGAGYGYTF; CDR3 DNA: TGTGCCAGCAGCCCGGCGGCAGGGGGCGCGGGATATGGCTACACCTTC
J gene: TRBJ2-7; clone size: -; V gene: TRBV5-4; D gene: -; CDR3 protein: CASSFKSYEQYF; CDR3 DNA: TGTGCCAGCAGCTTCAAATCCTACGAGCAGTACTTC
J gene: TRBJ2-3; clone size: few; V gene: TRBV7-2; D gene: TRBD2; CDR3 protein: CASSLTSGPSDTQYF; CDR3 DNA: TGTGCCAGCAGCTTAACTAGCGGTCCCTCAGATACGCAGTATTTT
J gene: TRBJ1-5; clone size: many; V gene: TRBV7-3; D gene: TRBD1; CDR3 protein: CASSSTGSGNQPQHF; CDR3 DNA: TGTGCCAGCAGCTCGACAGGGTCAGGCAATCAGCCCCAGCATTTT
J gene: TRBJ1-2; clone size: -; V gene: TRBV5-1; D gene: -; CDR3 protein: CASSLVGRETGDYGYTF; CDR3 DNA: TGCGCCAGCAGCTTGGTCGGCCGCGAGACGGGGGACTATGGCTACACCTTC